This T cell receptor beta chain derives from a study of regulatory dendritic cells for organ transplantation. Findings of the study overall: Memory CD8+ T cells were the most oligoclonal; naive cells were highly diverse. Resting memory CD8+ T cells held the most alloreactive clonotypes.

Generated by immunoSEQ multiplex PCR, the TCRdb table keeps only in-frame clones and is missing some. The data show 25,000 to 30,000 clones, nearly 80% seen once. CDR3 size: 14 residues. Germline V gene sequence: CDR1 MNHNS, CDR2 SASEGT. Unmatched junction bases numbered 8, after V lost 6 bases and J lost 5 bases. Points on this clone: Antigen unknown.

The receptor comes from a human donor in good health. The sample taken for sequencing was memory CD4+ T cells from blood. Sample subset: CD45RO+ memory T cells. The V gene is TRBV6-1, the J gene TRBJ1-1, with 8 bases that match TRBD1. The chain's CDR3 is CASRGQVIGTEAFF. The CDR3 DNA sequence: TGTGCCAGCAGGGGACAGGTCATAGGGACTGAAGCTTTCTTT.